A single sample gave rise to the 32 T cell receptor beta chains below, sequenced in a study of liver allograft versus peripheral blood T cells. For the study at large: Graft-liver T cell receptor repertoires were compared against recipient peripheral blood repertoires.

TCRdb independently ran MiXCR on the reads; one entry per CDR3 protein. The repertoire includes about 5,300 distinct CDR3 sequences, about a sixth of them detected once, and about 10% sits in the top ten. The receptor source for this set is a human patient who had a liver transplant. Some T cells may be graft donor cells.

This clonotype was seen a handful of times. The chain uses TRBV7-2 and TRBJ2-7; TRBD1 or TRBD2 may be the D gene (5 bases each). Germline V CDR1 and CDR2: SGHTA, FQGNSA. The CDR3 extends over 15 amino acids. V was shortened by 5 bases and J by 2 bases, with 16 bases between the two germline ends. The CDR3 spells CASSPPGTFPYEQYF. DNA of the CDR3: TGTGCCAGCAGCCCGCCCGGGACCTTTCCCTACGAGCAGTACTTC.

This clonotype was observed a few times. The J gene is TRBJ2-7, the V gene TRBV3-1, with D uncertain. Germline V gives CDR1 LGHDT, CDR2 YNNKEL (reference sequence). The V and J ends lost 3 bases and 6 bases respectively, with 6 bases between them. This CDR3 region has 11 residues. The CDR3 DNA reads TGTGCCAGCAGCCATGAAAGCGAGCAGTACTTC. It yields the protein CASSHESEQYF.

This clonotype is categorized as medium-sized. The CDR3, as DNA: TGCAGTGCTAGGGGACTAGAGCAGTACTTC. It yields the protein CSARGLEQYF. The V and J genes are TRBV20-1 and TRBJ2-7, with TRBD2 identical over 7 bases. The CDR3 covers 10 residues. V was clipped by 3 bases and J by 7 bases; unmatched bases: 0. Germline lookup yields CDR1 DFQATT and CDR2 SNEGSKA (reference sequence).

Sample share makes this clonotype medium-sized. The chain combines TRBV29-1 with TRBJ2-7; D might be TRBD2 (6 bases). The CDR3 covers 13 residues. Trimming pared 4 bases from V and 7 bases from J, leaving 17 bases between. Germline values: CDR1 SQVTM, CDR2 ANQGSEA. For the CDR3, the DNA is TGCAGCGTTGGCGGCGGCGGGGAGAGGGAGCAGTACTTC. It is translated as CSVGGGGEREQYF.

The chain combines TRBV2 with TRBJ2-7; tentatively, D is TRBD1 or TRBD2 (6 bases each). CDR3 length: 14 residues. Germline V gene data show CDR1 as SNHLY and CDR2 as FYNNEI. The germline V and J ends were trimmed by 1 base and 2 bases, with 9 bases remaining between them. CDR3: CASSEEGGPYEQYF. The CDR3 DNA reads TGTGCCAGCAGTGAAGAGGGGGGTCCCTACGAGCAGTACTTC.

This clonotype is medium-sized within its sample. The chain employs TRBV20-1 and TRBJ1-4; no reliable D call. This CDR3 spans 15 amino acids. Trimming pared 0 bases from V and 0 bases from J, leaving 8 bases between. Germline V gives CDR1 DFQATT, CDR2 SNEGSKA (reference sequence). This chain's CDR3 is CSARDSAATNEKLFF. CDR3 nucleotide sequence: TGCAGTGCTAGAGATTCGGCTGCAACTAATGAAAAACTGTTTTTT.

The gene calls are TRBV20-1 and TRBJ2-7, with 7 nucleotides matching TRBD1. V dropped 5 bases and J dropped 5; count of bases not matched to a gene: 15. The CDR3 covers 15 residues. Per the germline V gene, CDR1 is DFQATT and CDR2 is SNEGSKA (reference sequence). CDR3 nucleotide sequence: TGCAGTGCTCCACCCAAACAGGGGAATCTCGACGAGCAGTACTTC. This codes for CSAPPKQGNLDEQYF.

There are a few counts of this clonotype. This rearrangement joins TRBV7-9 to TRBJ2-4, with D unclear. Germline V gene sequence: CDR1 SEHNR, CDR2 FQNEAQ (reference sequence). Trimming took 0 bases from V and 9 from J, leaving 9 bases between them. The CDR3 is 13 amino acids. This CDR3 is CASSLASGGIQYF. The CDR3 DNA follows: TGTGCCAGCAGCTTAGCCTCCGGCGGCATTCAGTACTTC.

This clonotype was seen only a few times. J is TRBJ1-5 and V is TRBV25-1; no clear D gene. Per the germline V gene, CDR1 is MGHDK and CDR2 is SYGVNS. The CDR3 loop spans 14 amino acids. Trimming took off 3 bases at V and 9 bases at J, with 15 bases between the two ends. CDR3 sequence reads: CASSDRQAGRPQHF. CDR3 nucleotide sequence: TGTGCCAGCAGTGATCGGCAGGCGGGAAGGCCCCAGCATTTT.

This clonotype is labeled medium-sized. The CDR3 bases are TGTGCCAGCAGCTATACACAGGGGGCTAGTCAGCCCCAGCATTTT. Protein: CASSYTQGASQPQHF. The V and J genes are TRBV6-1 and TRBJ1-5, with 9 bases fitting TRBD1. With V trimmed by 6 bases and J by 6 bases, 9 bases remained unmatched. This CDR3 contains 15 residues. The V gene's germline CDR1 is MNHNS and CDR2 SASEGT.

This clonotype was recorded at least ten times. The chain is built from TRBV5-4 and TRBJ2-1; TRBD1 is a possible D gene (5 bases). V was pared by 0 bases and J by 9 bases, with 10 bases between. Germline loops: CDR1 SGHNT, CDR2 YYREEE (reference sequence). CDR3 length: 13 amino acids. This CDR3 reads CASSLDRSGEQFF. The CDR3 DNA sequence: TGTGCCAGCAGCTTGGACAGGTCGGGTGAGCAGTTCTTC.

This clonotype came up a few times. The chain combines TRBV12-3 or TRBV12-4 with TRBJ2-7; tentative D call: TRBD1 (5 bases). The ends were cut back, 6 bases at V and 1 base at J, with 7 bases in the middle. The CDR3 length is 12 residues. CDR3 region: CASSRASYEQYF. The DNA of the CDR3 is TGTGCCAGCAGCAGGGCATCCTACGAGCAGTACTTC.

This clonotype occurred a few times. V usage is TRBV11-3 and J usage is TRBJ2-2, with D uncertain. Germline CDR1 is SGHNT and CDR2 is YENEEA. Trimming took 6 bases from V and 1 from J, leaving 9 bases between them. This CDR3 has 14 residues. DNA of the CDR3: TGTGCCAGCAGAGGCGGAGTGAACACCGGGGAGCTGTTTTTT. Translation: CASRGGVNTGELFF.

By its share, this clonotype is large (0.1 to 1%). The V call is TRBV29-1, the J call TRBJ1-5; D is ambiguous. This CDR3 is built from 16 residues. Germline V lookup: CDR1 SQVTM, CDR2 ANQGSEA. As DNA, the CDR3 is TGCAGTGCTCGTTCGGGATACCGTCTCAGCAATCAGCCCCAGCATTTT. Amino acid sequence: CSARSGYRLSNQPQHF.

The chain is built from TRBV12-5 and TRBJ2-1; the match to TRBD1 covers 7 bases. Germline trimming cut 0 bases from V and 2 bases from J; bases unmatched to any gene: 4. Per the germline V gene, CDR1 is LGHNT and CDR2 is FRNRAP. The CDR3 length is 16 residues. Here the CDR3 DNA reads TGTGCTAGTGGTTTGGTGGGGCAGGGGGCCTACAATGAGCAGTTCTTC. Translating gives CASGLVGQGAYNEQFF.

In its sample, this clonotype ranks as medium-sized. The gene calls are TRBV18 and TRBJ2-1, with a possible D match to TRBD2 (6 bases). Germline V gene data show CDR1 as KGHSH and CDR2 as LQKENI. V was cut by 6 bases and J by 3 bases, with 18 bases left in between. The CDR3 is 16 amino acids. Here the CDR3 reads CASSLTPGGGYNEQFF. CDR3 nucleotide sequence: TGTGCCAGCTCCTTAACCCCCGGGGGAGGCTACAATGAGCAGTTCTTC.

In this sample, this clonotype is medium-sized. The genes are TRBV7-9 and TRBJ1-6; D not certain. Germline CDR1 is SEHNR and CDR2 is FQNEAQ (reference sequence). The CDR3 is 14 residues long. The V end lost 3 bases, the J end lost 7 bases, and 10 bases lay between the germline ends. DNA for the CDR3: TGTGCCAGCAGCTTGGGGAGTTGGAATTCACCCCTCCACTTT. Translating it yields CASSLGSWNSPLHF.

The CDR3 region has the DNA TGTGCCAGCAGTGTTAAGGGGTACCAAGAGACCCAGTACTTC. As protein: CASSVKGYQETQYF. The chain combines TRBV2 with TRBJ2-5; D is possibly TRBD1 (5 bases). The CDR3 extends over 14 amino acids. V lost 4 bases, J lost 0 bases, and 9 bases lay in between. Germline CDR1 is SNHLY and CDR2 is FYNNEI.

This clonotype is deemed medium-sized. The rearrangement links TRBV19 to TRBJ2-2, with TRBD2 matching over 13 bases. The length of the CDR3 is 19 residues. V was pared by 3 bases and J by 0 bases, with 7 bases of the junction left unmatched. CDR1 is LNHDA and CDR2 is SQIVND in the germline V gene (reference sequence). The CDR3 protein is CASSILTSGRLTNTGELFF. CDR3 DNA: TGTGCCAGTAGTATTTTGACTAGCGGGAGGCTGACGAACACCGGGGAGCTGTTTTTT.

The chain has TRBV30 and TRBJ2-7, with 11 bases lining up with TRBD1. Germline CDR1 reads GTSNPN; CDR2 reads SVGIG (reference sequence). The CDR3 is 14 residues long. V lost 8 bases, J lost 0 bases, and 6 bases stayed unmatched. CDR3 nucleotides: TGTGCCACAACCGGGACAGGGGGCTCCTACGAGCAGTACTTC. Its protein product is CATTGTGGSYEQYF. Full variable domain (outside the CDR3, taken from reference TRBV30 and TRBJ2-7): SQTIHQWPATLVQPVGSPLSLECTVEGTSNPNLYWYRQAAGRGLQLLFYSVGIGQISSEVPQNLSASRPQDRQFILSSKKLLLSDSGFYLCATTGTGGSYEQYFGPGTRLTVT.

This clonotype was picked up a small number of times. CDR3 nucleotide sequence: TGTGCCAGCAGTGAGAGGCTAGGTGAGCAGTTCTTC. Protein sequence: CASSERLGEQFF. The chain uses TRBV2 and TRBJ2-1; D not resolved. The germline V gene has CDR1 SNHLY and CDR2 FYNNEI. CDR3 length equals 12 residues. Trimming cost V 3 bases and J 9 bases, with 9 bases left between them.

The sample holds many counts of this clonotype. This rearrangement joins TRBV5-6 to TRBJ2-1; 12 nucleotides agree with TRBD2. The CDR3 covers 17 residues. Germline V CDR1 and CDR2: SGHDT, YYEEEE. V lost 1 base to trimming and J lost 4 bases; unmatched junction nucleotides: 6. CDR3 in amino acids: CASSLLVGLAGYNEQFF. The CDR3 DNA sequence: TGTGCCAGCAGCTTGTTAGTCGGACTAGCGGGGTACAATGAGCAGTTCTTC.

The gene calls are TRBV9 and TRBJ2-7; 8 bases are a match to TRBD2. The germline gives CDR1 SGDLS, CDR2 YYNGEE. CDR3 length equals 16 residues. Trimming cost V 4 bases and J 3 bases; bases outside gene matches: 12. CDR3 coding DNA: TGTGCCAGCAGCCCGCTTGGGACTAGTATGGTCTACGAGCAGTACTTC. This encodes CASSPLGTSMVYEQYF.

The table lists this clonotype with many counts. The J gene is TRBJ1-5, the V gene TRBV12-3 or TRBV12-4, with D possibly TRBD1 on 5 matching bases. The CDR3 covers 15 residues. The germline V and J ends were trimmed by 3 bases and 6 bases, with 15 bases remaining between them. CDR3 amino acids: CASSLRGDDSQPQHF. CDR3 DNA sequence: TGTGCCAGCAGTTTGAGAGGGGATGACAGTCAGCCCCAGCATTTT.

The gene calls are TRBV2 and TRBJ1-5, with D tentatively TRBD1 (5 bases). Per germline, CDR1 SNHLY and CDR2 FYNNEI. The V end lost 6 bases, the J end lost 6 bases, and 12 bases lay between the germline ends. The CDR3 is 13 residues long. CDR3 DNA: TGTGCCAGCAGCGGACGGGGCGGTCAGCCCCAGCATTTT. Translated, it gives CASSGRGGQPQHF.

In regard to this clonotype: With a much larger clone just one base away, this may be a read error. The chain joins TRBV5-6 to TRBJ1-2; 10 positions agree with TRBD1. CDR1 is SGHDT, CDR2 YYEEEE, per germline. The CDR3 covers 15 residues. DNA for the CDR3: TGTGCCAGCAGCTTAGGGACAGGGGAAGACTATAGCTACACCTTC. This codes for CASSLGTGEDYSYTF.

This clonotype was observed a few times. V and J are TRBV20-1 and TRBJ2-3, with D perhaps TRBD2 (7 bases). CDR1 is DFQATT and CDR2 is SNEGSKA in the germline V gene (reference sequence). Trimming cost V 3 bases and J 6 bases, with 16 bases left between them. The CDR3 has 14 amino acids. CDR3 region: CSARGGPQEDTQYF. CDR3 in DNA: TGCAGTGCTAGGGGGGGGCCCCAGGAGGATACGCAGTATTTT.

By frequency in the sample, this clonotype is large. V and J are TRBV7-9 and TRBJ1-2, with D tentatively TRBD1 (6 bases). Trimming took off 2 bases at V and 6 bases at J, with 13 bases between the two ends. The germline CDR1 and CDR2 sequences are SEHNR and FQNEAQ (reference sequence). The CDR3 length is 14 residues. The CDR3 loop reads CASSLNQGWDGYTF. For the CDR3, the DNA is TGTGCCAGCAGCTTAAATCAGGGGTGGGATGGCTACACCTTC.

By share, this clonotype counts as medium-sized. V and J are TRBV20-1 and TRBJ1-5; TRBD1 matches at 7 bases. The CDR3 sequence is 17 residues long. Germline CDR1 reads DFQATT; CDR2 reads SNEGSKA (reference sequence). The ends lost 1 base at V and 2 bases at J; junction bases unmatched: 11. The CDR3 DNA reads as TGCAGTGCTAGAGCCGGGACAGCGGTCTGGGGCAATCAGCCCCAGCATTTT. Protein sequence: CSARAGTAVWGNQPQHF.

This clonotype is medium-sized. The chain joins TRBV20-1 to TRBJ1-5; D is ambiguous. CDR1 DFQATT and CDR2 SNEGSKA come from the germline V gene (reference sequence). Trimming stripped 0 bases from V and 4 bases from J, with 10 bases between. There are 14 residues in the CDR3. CDR3 sequence (DNA): TGCAGTGCTAGAGATTTGGTGGGTAATCAGCCCCAGCATTTT. Its protein product is CSARDLVGNQPQHF.

This clonotype is medium-sized in the sample. V is TRBV27 and J is TRBJ2-3; TRBD2 matches at 13 bases. Trimming removed 3 bases from V and 10 bases from J; junction bases left unmatched: 4. Germline V gene data show CDR1 as MNHEY and CDR2 as SMNVEV (reference sequence). The CDR3 totals 14 residues. The CDR3 sequence is CASSFRGLAGAQYF. DNA for the CDR3: TGTGCCAGCAGTTTCCGAGGACTAGCGGGAGCGCAGTATTTT.

The sample holds a few counts of this clonotype. This chain joins TRBV5-4 and TRBJ1-1; possibly TRBD1 for D (6 bases). Germline values: CDR1 SGHNT, CDR2 YYREEE (reference sequence). Trimming cost V 3 bases and J 5 bases, with 11 bases left between them. CDR3 size: 13 residues. The CDR3 sequence: CASSSTGFTEAFF. In DNA form, the CDR3 reads TGTGCCAGCAGCTCCACAGGGTTTACTGAAGCTTTCTTT.